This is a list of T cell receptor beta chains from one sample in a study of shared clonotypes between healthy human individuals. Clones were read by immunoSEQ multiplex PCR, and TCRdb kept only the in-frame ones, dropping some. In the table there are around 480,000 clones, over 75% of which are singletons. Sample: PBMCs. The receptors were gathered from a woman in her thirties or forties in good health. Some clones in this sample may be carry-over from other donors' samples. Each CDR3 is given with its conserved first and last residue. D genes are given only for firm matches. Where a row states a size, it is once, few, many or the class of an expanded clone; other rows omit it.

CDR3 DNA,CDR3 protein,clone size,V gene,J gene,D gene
TGTGCCAGCTCCCGGGACAGGGCTCGATTTAACACCGGGGAGCTGTTTTTT,CASSRDRARFNTGELFF,few,TRBV27,TRBJ2-2,TRBD1
TGTGCCAGCAGCTCTCGACAGGGGGCGAGTGAAAAACTGTTTTTT,CASSSRQGASEKLFF,.,TRBV7-2,TRBJ1-4,TRBD1
TGCGCCAGCAGCTTGTTCGTCGGGAGGGATCCCTACAATGAGCAGTTCTTC,CASSLFVGRDPYNEQFF,.,TRBV5-1,TRBJ2-1,TRBD2
TGTGCCAGCAGCTATCGGGAGACGGACACCGGGGAGCTGTTTTTT,CASSYRETDTGELFF,.,TRBV7-9,TRBJ2-2,.
TGTGCCAGCAACCCCGACAGTCACACCTTC,CASNPDSHTF,.,TRBV9,TRBJ1-2,.
TGTGCCAGCAGCTCCAACGTACGGGATACGCAGTATTTT,CASSSNVRDTQYF,.,TRBV7-3,TRBJ2-3,.
TGCGCCAGCAGCTTGGCTATTGGGCCGGGCTCCTACGAGCAGTACTTC,CASSLAIGPGSYEQYF,once,TRBV5-1,TRBJ2-7,.
TGTGCCAGCAGACCCAACGGCCCTAGCAATCAGCCCCAGCATTTT,CASRPNGPSNQPQHF,.,TRBV6-1,TRBJ1-5,.
TGTGCCAGCAGCTTATGGGCCACTAGCGGGAGCTCCTACAATGAGCAGTTCTTC,CASSLWATSGSSYNEQFF,many,TRBV7-2,TRBJ2-1,TRBD2
TGCGCAAGTAGTATTAGGAGCAATGAGCAGTTCTTC,CASSIRSNEQFF,once,TRBV19,TRBJ2-1,.
TGTGCCAGCAGACGGAGACCCCCGAGGTCTGAAGCTTTCTTT,CASRRRPPRSEAFF,.,TRBV28,TRBJ1-1,.
TGTGCCAGCAGCCAACCGACAGGGGATTATGGCTACACCTTC,CASSQPTGDYGYTF,.,TRBV5-4,TRBJ1-2,TRBD1
TGTGCCAGCAGCTTAGTCGCAGGGGGTTTCTACGAGCAGTACTTC,CASSLVAGGFYEQYF,.,TRBV7-2,TRBJ2-7,TRBD1
TGTGCCTGGAGCGAACAGGCCTTCTATGGCTACACCTTC,CAWSEQAFYGYTF,.,TRBV30,TRBJ1-2,.
TGTGCCAGCAGTGTAGGGGGGACAGGGGCCGAGCAGTACTTC,CASSVGGTGAEQYF,.,TRBV27,TRBJ2-7,TRBD1
TGTGCCAGCAGCTTAGCAGGGGGACTAGATTTATACAATGAGCAGTTCTTC,CASSLAGGLDLYNEQFF,few,TRBV7-9,TRBJ2-1,TRBD2
TGTGCCAGCAGCTTACGGCCGAACACTGAAGCTTTCTTT,CASSLRPNTEAFF,.,TRBV7-9,TRBJ1-1,.
TGTGCCAGTAGTATAGGCGGACAGAATACGCAGTATTTT,CASSIGGQNTQYF,.,TRBV19,TRBJ2-3,.
TGTGCCAGCAGCCAGGAGGGGAATCAGCCCCAGCATTTT,CASSQEGNQPQHF,once,TRBV11-2,TRBJ1-5,.
TGTGCCAGCAGCTCTGGATTCGATCAGCCCCAGCATTTT,CASSSGFDQPQHF,.,TRBV5-4,TRBJ1-5,.
TGTGCCAGCAGCCGTCCCGGGACCCGGCCCCGGGTGCAGTACTTC,CASSRPGTRPRVQYF,.,TRBV16,TRBJ2-7,.
TGTGCCAGCAGTCCCACAGGGTCCCATGAGGCTTTCTTT,CASSPTGSHEAFF,.,TRBV9,TRBJ1-1,.
TGTGCCAGCAGTTGGGGCGGAAGCTCTGGGGCCAACGTCCTGACTTTC,CASSWGGSSGANVLTF,.,TRBV5-4,TRBJ2-6,.
TGCAGCGTTGAGGAGGGGGACAGGGCCTACGAGCAGTACTTC,CSVEEGDRAYEQYF,once,TRBV29-1,TRBJ2-7,TRBD1
TGCGCCAGCAGAGTTGGAGTAGCGGGAGGGTATTTGGGCACAGATACGCAGTATTTT,CASRVGVAGGYLGTDTQYF,.,TRBV5-1,TRBJ2-3,TRBD2
TGTGCCAGCAGCCAAGAATTGACAGAGCGAGGACAGTACTTC,CASSQELTERGQYF,.,TRBV4-2,TRBJ2-7,.
TGTGCCAGCAGCTCGCTCGGGACTAGCGGGAGCTACGAGCAGTACTTC,CASSSLGTSGSYEQYF,.,TRBV7-6,TRBJ2-7,TRBD2
TGTGCCAGCAGCCCGGGACAGGGTTCGGAAGAGACCCAGTACTTC,CASSPGQGSEETQYF,.,TRBV11-3,TRBJ2-5,TRBD1
TGTGCCAGCGGGTCTGGGACAAGCACCTACGAGCAGTACTTC,CASGSGTSTYEQYF,.,TRBV5-4,TRBJ2-7,.
TGTGCCAGCAGTTTAGGAGCCAGGGTATACAATGAGCAGTTCTTC,CASSLGARVYNEQFF,.,TRBV6-5,TRBJ2-1,.
TGTGCCAGCAGCCAAGTCCGATTACAAGAGACCCAGTACTTC,CASSQVRLQETQYF,.,TRBV4-2,TRBJ2-5,.
TGTGCCAGCAGCACGGGAGGACAGGGGGCATATGGCTACACCTTC,CASSTGGQGAYGYTF,.,TRBV5-6,TRBJ1-2,TRBD1
TGTGCCAGCAGCGCCGGACTAGCGGGAGCGGGGGAGCTGTTTTTT,CASSAGLAGAGELFF,once,TRBV7-3,TRBJ2-2,TRBD2
TGCAGTGCTACGGGACAGAATGAGCAGTTCTTC,CSATGQNEQFF,.,TRBV20-1,TRBJ2-1,TRBD1
TGCGCCAGCAGCCCCCGTACAGGGCAAGGAGAGACCCAGTACTTC,CASSPRTGQGETQYF,.,TRBV4-1,TRBJ2-5,.
TGTGCCAGTAGTATGAAGCCACAACCCCTTTTCTACGAGCAGTACTTC,CASSMKPQPLFYEQYF,.,TRBV19,TRBJ2-7,.
TGTGCCACCAGCAGAGATAAGGGGAGCTCCTACAATGAGCAGTTCTTC,CATSRDKGSSYNEQFF,.,TRBV15,TRBJ2-1,.
TGTGCCAGCAGCCTGACTAGCGGCCTATACAATGAGCAGTTCTTC,CASSLTSGLYNEQFF,.,TRBV7-3,TRBJ2-1,TRBD2
TGTGCCAGCAGCCCGGGCAGGTCGTCGGTTTACGAGCAGTACTTC,CASSPGRSSVYEQYF,.,TRBV6-5,TRBJ2-7,.
TGTGCCAGCAGCTTACTAGCGGGCATTACTAGCACAGATACGCAGTATTTT,CASSLLAGITSTDTQYF,.,TRBV4-2,TRBJ2-3,TRBD2
TGTGCCAGCAGTGGGGCCCAGGGATTTACTCAGCCCCAGCATTTT,CASSGAQGFTQPQHF,many,TRBV25-1,TRBJ1-5,.
TGTGCCAGCAGCTCCTCCGGGGCCCCGGGACAGCAAGAGACCCAGTACTTC,CASSSSGAPGQQETQYF,.,TRBV5-4,TRBJ2-5,TRBD1
TGTGCCAGCAGCTTATACCGGGGTACGGGTGAGACCCAGTACTTC,CASSLYRGTGETQYF,.,TRBV11-2,TRBJ2-5,.
TGTGCCAGCAGTGGAGAGACAGGGGCCACAGATACGCAGTATTTT,CASSGETGATDTQYF,.,TRBV2,TRBJ2-3,TRBD1
TGTGCCAGCAGCTCTCGGGACAGATTTACCTACGAGCAGTACTTC,CASSSRDRFTYEQYF,.,TRBV5-6,TRBJ2-7,TRBD1
TGTGCCAGCTCATCACTAGCGGGAGTTAATAATGAGCAGTTCTTC,CASSSLAGVNNEQFF,.,TRBV18,TRBJ2-1,TRBD2
TGTGCCAGCAGCGGGAGTGGAGATACGCAGTATTTT,CASSGSGDTQYF,.,TRBV27,TRBJ2-3,.
TGTGCCAGCAGTGAAGATGGATCGTATGGCTACACCTTC,CASSEDGSYGYTF,.,TRBV6-1,TRBJ1-2,.
TGTGCCAGCAGCTTAAGGGGACAGGGATTTTTGGAGACCCAGTACTTC,CASSLRGQGFLETQYF,once,TRBV7-3,TRBJ2-5,TRBD1
TGTGCCAGCAGCCCGCGGGGTGCTCAGCCCCAGCATTTT,CASSPRGAQPQHF,.,TRBV7-8,TRBJ1-5,.
TGCGCCAGCAGCCAAGATCTGGGACTAGCGGCCAATGAGCAGTTCTTC,CASSQDLGLAANEQFF,.,TRBV4-3,TRBJ2-1,TRBD2
TGCGCCAGCAGCCAAGATCCAGGGGGCGCGTCAGAGCAGTACTTC,CASSQDPGGASEQYF,.,TRBV4-1,TRBJ2-7,TRBD1
TGTGCCAGTAGTATCGGGGGTGGCGGGAGATACTACAATGAGCAGTTCTTC,CASSIGGGGRYYNEQFF,.,TRBV19,TRBJ2-1,TRBD2
TGTGCCAGCAGCTTCCCTGGACAGCTGTTCACCGGGGAGCTGTTTTTT,CASSFPGQLFTGELFF,.,TRBV7-9,TRBJ2-2,.
TGTGCCAGCAGGAAGAGCCTTGGGACAGATACGCAGTATTTT,CASRKSLGTDTQYF,once,TRBV28,TRBJ2-3,.
TGTGCCAGCAGCTTCCAGTTGGGGCAGTACTTC,CASSFQLGQYF,.,TRBV7-9,TRBJ2-7,.
TGTGCCAGTAGTAATAGCGGCACTAGCACAGATACGCAGTATTTT,CASSNSGTSTDTQYF,.,TRBV19,TRBJ2-3,.
TGTGCCAGCAGCGATACTAGCGGGAGTGGCAATGAGCAGTTCTTC,CASSDTSGSGNEQFF,.,TRBV7-9,TRBJ2-1,TRBD2
TGTGCCAGCAGCGCCTCAATGGACAAGTCCTACGAGCAGTACTTC,CASSASMDKSYEQYF,few,TRBV9,TRBJ2-7,.